Presented here are 30 T cell receptor beta chains from one specimen sequenced in a study of beta chain features in type 1 diabetes. Findings and limits, study-wide: Across all four CD4+ subsets, people with type 1 diabetes showed modestly shorter TCRB CDR3s.

The antigens these receptors bind are not known. Expressed TCRB transcripts were sequenced because the entire RNA isolate underwent reverse transcription. Profiled with immunoSEQ multiplex PCR; TCRdb holds only in-frame clones, not every one. This sample has 25,000 to 30,000 clones, with roughly 53% found just once. The sample taken for sequencing was stem cell memory CD4+ T cells from blood. These receptors were obtained from a man younger than 40 with type 1 diabetes.

The chain has TRBV25-1 and TRBJ2-5; D is undetermined. Deletions cut 4 bases from V and 4 bases from J, with 4 bases between. Germline V gene sequence: CDR1 MGHDK, CDR2 SYGVNS. The CDR3 consists of 11 residues. In DNA form, the CDR3 reads TGTGCCAGCAGTGCGGGAGAGACCCAGTACTTC. Its protein product is CASSAGETQYF.

J is TRBJ1-2 and V is TRBV19; 8 bases line up with TRBD1. The length of the CDR3 is 15 residues. The trim removed 6 bases at V and 8 bases at J, leaving 14 bases unmatched. The germline V gene has CDR1 LNHDA and CDR2 SQIVND (reference sequence). CDR3 residues: CASSTLRQGIGGYTF. The CDR3 region has the DNA TGTGCCAGTAGCACTCTACGACAGGGGATTGGCGGCTACACCTTC. Using reference TRBV19 and TRBJ1-2 for the parts outside the CDR3, the full variable domain is DGGITQSPKYLFRKEGQNVTLSCEQNLNHDAMYWYRQDPGQGLRLIYYSQIVNDFQKGDIAEGYSVSREKKESFPLTVTSAQKNPTAFYLCASSTLRQGIGGYTFGSGTRLTVV.

This clone has only one observation. The chain combines TRBV5-1 with TRBJ1-1, with 8 bases that match TRBD1. CDR3 length: 14 residues. The V and J ends lost 8 bases and 0 bases, in that order; junction bases with no gene match: 6. Germline-derived CDR1 and CDR2 are SGHRS and YFSETQ. This chain's CDR3 is CASTPGQVNTEAFF. The DNA of the CDR3 is TGCGCCAGTACTCCGGGACAGGTGAACACTGAAGCTTTCTTT.

This clone was seen just once. This chain uses TRBV18 with TRBJ1-1, with 7 bases matching TRBD1. The CDR3 length is 19 residues. The germline CDR1 and CDR2 sequences are KGHSH and LQKENI. Trimming cost V 1 base and J 0 bases; bases outside gene matches: 14. The CDR3 region is CASSPLGQGVRDMNTEAFF. In DNA form, the CDR3 reads TGTGCCAGCTCACCACTCGGTCAGGGGGTTAGGGACATGAACACTGAAGCTTTCTTT.

V gene TRBV5-1 combines with J gene TRBJ2-5, with a possible D match to TRBD2 (6 bases). The CDR3 covers 14 residues. CDR1 is SGHRS and CDR2 is YFSETQ in the germline V gene. V dropped 4 bases and J dropped 7 bases, with 17 bases sitting between them. DNA of the CDR3: TGCGCCAGCAGCGAGGGGACTGGCAAAGGGACCCAGTACTTC. This translates into CASSEGTGKGTQYF.

The chain employs TRBV12-5 and TRBJ1-5; D is uncertain. CDR1 is LGHNT and CDR2 is FRNRAP in the germline V gene. The CDR3 runs 13 residues. Trimming took off 1 base at V and 4 bases at J, with 5 bases between the two ends. The CDR3 sequence: CASGLGLNQPQHF. The CDR3 nucleotides are TGTGCTAGTGGTTTGGGTTTAAATCAGCCCCAGCATTTT. The full variable domain, completed using reference TRBV12-5 and TRBJ1-5, is DARVTQTPRHKVTEMGQEVTMRCQPILGHNTVFWYRQTMMQGLELLAYFRNRAPLDDSGMPKDRFSAEMPDATLATLKIQPSEPRDSAVYFCASGLGLNQPQHFGDGTRLSIL.

This sequence joins TRBV7-2 and TRBJ1-5; 9 bases fit TRBD1. The CDR3 is 15 amino acids. V dropped 4 bases and J dropped 7; count of bases not matched to a gene: 8. Germline V gene lookup returns CDR1 SGHTA and CDR2 FQGNSA. CDR3 DNA sequence: TGTGCCAGCAGCTCGGGACAGGGCTTCGGGCAGCCCCAGCATTTT. Protein product: CASSSGQGFGQPQHF.

The chain joins TRBV19 to TRBJ2-3; a possible D gene is TRBD1 (5 bases). This CDR3 has 15 residues. Germline CDR1 LNHDA, CDR2 SQIVND (reference sequence). Deletions cut 3 bases from V and 3 bases from J, with 13 bases between. The CDR3 region has the DNA TGTGCCAGTAGTATGGTGGCCGACAGTACAGATACGCAGTATTTT. As protein: CASSMVADSTDTQYF.

The rearrangement joins TRBV5-1 to TRBJ2-1, with 11 bases aligning to TRBD2. The trim removed 7 bases at V and 0 bases at J, leaving 15 bases unmatched. Germline V gives CDR1 SGHRS, CDR2 YFSETQ. CDR3 length equals 19 residues. Here the CDR3 reads CASDSSPSGGTSSYNEQFF. The CDR3 DNA reads as TGCGCCAGCGACTCTAGCCCTAGCGGGGGGACAAGCTCCTACAATGAGCAGTTCTTC.

This clone was recorded a few times. This chain links TRBV10-3 with TRBJ2-7; 12 bases match TRBD1. Germline values: CDR1 ENHRY, CDR2 SYGVKD. The J segment lost 7 bases and the V segment lost 9 bases, leaving 16 bases of the junction unmatched. This CDR3 is 16 amino acids long. The CDR3 bases are TGTGCCATTGCGGGTACCGGGACAGGGGGCCTTGGAGAGCAGTACTTC. Its protein product is CAIAGTGTGGLGEQYF.

The chain uses TRBV6-5 and TRBJ2-3; TRBD1 matches at 10 bases. V lost 6 bases, J lost 4 bases, and 7 bases stayed unmatched. Per the germline V gene, CDR1 is MNHEY and CDR2 is SVGAGI. The CDR3 is made up of 15 amino acids. The CDR3 DNA sequence: TGTGCCAGCAGCCCCCGACAGGGGGCTGCAGATACGCAGTATTTT. The encoded protein is CASSPRQGAADTQYF.

The chain carries TRBV6-5 and TRBJ1-2; D unclear. Germline V CDR1 and CDR2: MNHEY, SVGAGI. Trimming took off 0 bases at V and 5 bases at J, with 10 bases between the two ends. The CDR3 contains 14 residues. CDR3 sequence: CASSYSSSGYGYTF. The DNA for the CDR3 is TGTGCCAGCAGTTACTCTTCTTCCGGTTATGGCTACACCTTC.

J is TRBJ2-7 and V is TRBV2; D is possibly TRBD2 (5 bases). CDR3 length: 13 amino acids. The V gene's germline CDR1 is SNHLY and CDR2 FYNNEI. The V end was cut by 6 bases, the J end by 8 bases, with 17 bases between. For the CDR3, the DNA is TGTGCCAGCAGGAAGGAGCAAGGAGGTCAGCAGTACTTC. It encodes CASRKEQGGQQYF. The full variable domain, in which reference TRBV2 and TRBJ2-7 provide the parts outside the CDR3, is EPEVTQTPSHQVTQMGQEVILRCVPISNHLYFYWYRQILGQKVEFLVSFYNNEISEKSEIFDDQFSVERPDGSNFTLKIRSTKLEDSAMYFCASRKEQGGQQYFGPGTRLTVT.

The gene calls are TRBV2 and TRBJ1-2; TRBD1 matches 7 bases. The CDR3 consists of 12 residues. V shed 4 bases and J 8 bases; nucleotides not matched to a gene: 4. CDR1 is SNHLY, CDR2 FYNNEI, per germline. CDR3 nucleotide sequence: TGTGCCAGCAGTGTACAGGGGTGGGGCTACACCTTC. Its protein product is CASSVQGWGYTF.

The chain recombines TRBV5-4 with TRBJ2-7; TRBD1 agrees at 7 bases. J lost 3 bases, V lost 0 bases, and 3 bases had no gene match. CDR1 and CDR2 (germline): SGHNT, YYREEE (reference sequence). The CDR3 sequence is 14 residues long. CDR3 in amino acids: CASSLDAGGYEQYF. The CDR3 nucleotides are TGTGCCAGCAGCTTGGATGCAGGGGGCTACGAGCAGTACTTC.

In its sample, this clone was seen a few times. V and J are TRBV5-1 and TRBJ2-7; D is possibly TRBD2 (5 bases). The V end lost 4 bases, the J end lost 7 bases, and 18 bases lay between the germline ends. The germline gives CDR1 SGHRS, CDR2 YFSETQ. This CDR3 has 14 amino acids. The CDR3 spells CASSPADVGREQYF. CDR3 bases: TGCGCCAGCAGCCCCGCGGACGTTGGGAGAGAGCAGTACTTC.

In this sample, this clone turned up once. The rearrangement uses TRBV11-2 and TRBJ2-7, with 9 bases identical to TRBD1. Germline-derived CDR1 and CDR2 are SGHAT and FQNNGV. The CDR3 sequence is 14 residues long. Trimming at V came to 3 bases and at J to 5 bases, leaving 5 bases not matched to a gene. The CDR3 loop is CASSFGQGPDEQYF. In DNA, the CDR3 is TGTGCCAGCAGCTTCGGACAGGGGCCAGACGAGCAGTACTTC.

J is TRBJ2-7 and V is TRBV11-2; TRBD1 aligns across 8 bases. This CDR3 has 15 amino acids. Losses at the gene ends were 4 bases for V and 1 base for J; bases not matched to a gene: 6. Germline lookup yields CDR1 SGHAT and CDR2 FQNNGV. DNA of the CDR3: TGTGCCAGCAGCTCGTACAGGGGGTATTCCTACGAGCAGTACTTC. Translating it yields CASSSYRGYSYEQYF. The full variable domain, its missing parts supplied by reference TRBV11-2 and TRBJ2-7, is EAGVAQSPRYKIIEKRQSVAFWCNPISGHATLYWYQQILGQGPKLLIQFQNNGVVDDSQLPKDRFSAERLKGVDSTLKIQPAKLEDSAVYLCASSSYRGYSYEQYFGPGTRLTVT.

The chain employs TRBV7-2 and TRBJ2-5, with no clear D. Trimming left V 1 base short and J 5 bases short, with 20 bases between. Germline V gene data show CDR1 as SGHTA and CDR2 as FQGNSA. The CDR3 loop spans 17 amino acids. The CDR3 loop is CASSLGLGRPSGETQYF. The DNA of the CDR3 is TGTGCCAGCAGCTTAGGGCTTGGCCGACCGTCCGGGGAGACCCAGTACTTC.

J is TRBJ1-2 and V is TRBV6-1; D gene uncertain. CDR1 is MNHNS, CDR2 SASEGT, per germline. This CDR3 comprises 15 residues. Trimming removed 2 bases from V and 2 bases from J, with 12 bases in between. The chain's CDR3 is CASSEHGAENYGYTF. The DNA of the CDR3 is TGTGCCAGCAGTGAACACGGAGCGGAGAACTATGGCTACACCTTC.

This clone turned up a few times. The chain uses TRBV5-4 and TRBJ2-7; D may be TRBD2 (6 bases). The V gene's germline CDR1 is SGHNT and CDR2 YYREEE (reference sequence). CDR3 length equals 16 residues. V was clipped by 0 bases and J by 1 base, with 14 bases between them. For the CDR3, the DNA is TGTGCCAGCAGCTTGGATCCGGGGGTATCATCCTACGAGCAGTACTTC. Its translation: CASSLDPGVSSYEQYF.

The chain uses TRBV5-1 and TRBJ2-7; D uncertain. V lost 0 bases, J lost 3 bases, and 19 bases lay in between. The germline V gene encodes CDR1 SGHRS and CDR2 YFSETQ. This CDR3 has 17 amino acids. The CDR3 region is CASSLEASSHYYYEQYF. The CDR3 nucleotides read TGCGCCAGCAGCTTGGAGGCTTCGTCTCACTACTACTACGAGCAGTACTTC.

The V gene is TRBV20-1, the J gene TRBJ1-1, with TRBD1 matching 7 bases. Germline CDR1 reads DFQATT; CDR2 reads SNEGSKA (reference sequence). V was clipped by 6 bases and J by 5 bases; unmatched bases: 3. The CDR3 spans 11 residues. The DNA for the CDR3 is TGCAGTGCCCCGGGACAGACTGAAGCTTTCTTT. This translates into CSAPGQTEAFF.

The V and J genes are TRBV7-2 and TRBJ2-6; TRBD2 matches at 11 bases. CDR1 and CDR2 from the germline V gene are SGHTA and FQGNSA. The V and J ends lost 5 bases and 0 bases, in that order; junction bases with no gene match: 9. This CDR3 has 19 residues. The DNA of the CDR3 is TGTGCCAGCAGCCCGGGGACTAGCGGAGCTTACTCTGGGGCCAACGTCCTGACTTTC. Its protein is CASSPGTSGAYSGANVLTF.

The chain combines TRBV5-1 with TRBJ2-3; maybe TRBD2 (6 bases). The CDR3 is 13 amino acids. Trimming shortened V by 6 bases and J by 4 bases, and 12 bases separated the two germline ends. Germline loops: CDR1 SGHRS, CDR2 YFSETQ. The CDR3 protein is CASTPGSSDTQYF. The CDR3 bases are TGCGCCAGCACCCCCGGGAGTTCAGATACGCAGTATTTT.

This clone was counted only a few times. The chain links TRBV19 to TRBJ2-7; a possible D gene is TRBD2 (5 bases). The germline V gene has CDR1 LNHDA and CDR2 SQIVND (reference sequence). Trimming removed 10 bases at V and 0 bases at J, with 22 bases between. This CDR3 is built from 16 residues. Here the CDR3 DNA reads TGTGCCACCAGCGAATGGGCTAGCATTTCCTCCTACGAGCAGTACTTC. The encoded protein is CATSEWASISSYEQYF.

The chain combines TRBV5-4 with TRBJ1-4; 7 positions agree with TRBD1. The ends lost 4 bases at V and 5 bases at J; junction bases unmatched: 5. The CDR3 spans 14 residues. Germline-derived CDR1 and CDR2 are SGHNT and YYREEE (reference sequence). The CDR3 DNA reads TGTGCCAGCAGCGTGGACAGGTTGAATGAAAAACTGTTTTTT. Translating it yields CASSVDRLNEKLFF.

The chain joins TRBV5-6 to TRBJ2-1; D is undetermined. Germline-derived CDR1 and CDR2 are SGHDT and YYEEEE. Trimming shortened V by 4 bases and J by 10 bases, and 15 bases separated the two germline ends. There are 13 residues in the CDR3. The CDR3 DNA reads TGTGCCAGCAGCCCCCGCCGAGGCTGGGAGCAGTTCTTC. Translating gives CASSPRRGWEQFF.

This clone was seen only a few times. This chain connects TRBV2 to TRBJ2-7; D is possibly TRBD1 (5 bases). The germline V and J ends were trimmed by 7 bases and 1 base, with 11 bases remaining between them. The germline gives CDR1 SNHLY, CDR2 FYNNEI. This CDR3 comprises 13 residues. The CDR3 DNA reads TGTGCCAGCATTCCCAGGGATTCCTACGAGCAGTACTTC. This translates into CASIPRDSYEQYF.

This clone has a single count. The V and J genes are TRBV5-1 and TRBJ2-1, with 7 nucleotides matching TRBD1. V trimming: 7 bases; J trimming: 0 bases; junction bases outside the gene matches: 1. The CDR3 is 13 amino acids. CDR1 and CDR2 from the germline V gene are SGHRS and YFSETQ. The CDR3 sequence is CASHRGSYNEQFF. For the CDR3, the DNA is TGCGCCAGCCACAGGGGCTCCTACAATGAGCAGTTCTTC.